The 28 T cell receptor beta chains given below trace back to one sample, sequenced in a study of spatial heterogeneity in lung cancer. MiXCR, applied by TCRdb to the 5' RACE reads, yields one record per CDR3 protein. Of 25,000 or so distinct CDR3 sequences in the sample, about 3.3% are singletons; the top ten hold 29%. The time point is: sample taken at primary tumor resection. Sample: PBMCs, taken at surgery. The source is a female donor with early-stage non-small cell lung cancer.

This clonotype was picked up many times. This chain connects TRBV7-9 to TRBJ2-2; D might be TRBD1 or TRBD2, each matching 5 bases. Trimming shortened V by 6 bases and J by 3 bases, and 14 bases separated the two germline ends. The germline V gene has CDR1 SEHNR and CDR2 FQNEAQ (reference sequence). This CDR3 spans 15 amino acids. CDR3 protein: CASRTPGRYTGELFF. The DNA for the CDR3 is TGTGCCAGCAGGACACCGGGACGGTACACCGGGGAGCTGTTTTTT.

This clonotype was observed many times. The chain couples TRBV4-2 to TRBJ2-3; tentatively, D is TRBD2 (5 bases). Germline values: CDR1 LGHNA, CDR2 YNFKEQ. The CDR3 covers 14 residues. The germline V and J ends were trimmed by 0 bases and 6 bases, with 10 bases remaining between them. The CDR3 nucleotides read TGTGCCAGCAGCCAAGATGAGCGGCCCGATACGCAGTATTTT. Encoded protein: CASSQDERPDTQYF.

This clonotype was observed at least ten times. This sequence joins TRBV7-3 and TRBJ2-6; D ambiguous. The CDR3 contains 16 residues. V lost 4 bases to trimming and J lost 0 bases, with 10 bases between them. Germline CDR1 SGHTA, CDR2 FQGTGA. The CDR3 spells CASSSIPLSGANVLTF. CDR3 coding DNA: TGTGCCAGCAGCTCCATTCCCCTCTCTGGGGCCAACGTCCTGACTTTC.

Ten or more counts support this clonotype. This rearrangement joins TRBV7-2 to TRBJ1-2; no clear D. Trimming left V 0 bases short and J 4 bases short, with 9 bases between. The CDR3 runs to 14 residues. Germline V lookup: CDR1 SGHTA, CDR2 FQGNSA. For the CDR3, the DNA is TGTGCCAGCAGCTTAGCGCGGACGGGCTATGGCTACACCTTC. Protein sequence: CASSLARTGYGYTF.

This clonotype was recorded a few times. The DNA for the CDR3 is TGTGCCAGCAGTCGGGGACTAGCGGGAGGGTTCTACGAGCAGTACTTC. Translating gives CASSRGLAGGFYEQYF. The chain carries TRBV27 and TRBJ2-7; the match to TRBD2 covers 16 bases. The CDR3 runs 16 residues. Germline loops: CDR1 MNHEY, CDR2 SMNVEV (reference sequence). The trim removed 5 bases at V and 3 bases at J, leaving 4 bases unmatched.

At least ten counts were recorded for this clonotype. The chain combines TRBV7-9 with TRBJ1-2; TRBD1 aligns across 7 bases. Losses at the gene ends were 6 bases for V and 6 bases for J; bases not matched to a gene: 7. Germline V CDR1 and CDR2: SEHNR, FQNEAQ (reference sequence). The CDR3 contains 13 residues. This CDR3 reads CASRGGQENGYTF. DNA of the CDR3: TGTGCCAGCAGGGGCGGACAGGAGAATGGCTACACCTTC. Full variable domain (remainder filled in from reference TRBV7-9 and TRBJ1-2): DTGVSQNPRHKITKRGQNVTFRCDPISEHNRLYWYRQTLGQGPEFLTYFQNEAQLEKSRLLSDRFSAERPKGSFSTLEIQRTEQGDSAMYLCASRGGQENGYTFGSGTRLTVV.

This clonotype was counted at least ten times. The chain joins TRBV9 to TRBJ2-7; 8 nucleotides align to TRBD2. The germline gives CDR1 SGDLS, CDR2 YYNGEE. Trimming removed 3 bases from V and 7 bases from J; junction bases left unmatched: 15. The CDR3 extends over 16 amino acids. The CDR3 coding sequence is TGTGCCAGCAGCGAGTGGGGAAAGACTAGCGCAGGGGAGCAGTACTTC. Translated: CASSEWGKTSAGEQYF.

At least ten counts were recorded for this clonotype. The CDR3 protein is CSGGAPRRTQYF. CDR3 coding DNA: TGCAGCGGGGGGGCCCCAAGACGGACCCAGTACTTC. The chain links TRBV29-1 to TRBJ2-5; perhaps D is TRBD1 or TRBD2 (6 bases each). V was cut by 7 bases and J by 7 bases, with 16 bases left in between. The CDR3 runs to 12 residues. Germline CDR1 reads SQVTM; CDR2 reads ANQGSEA. Full variable domain (missing parts from reference TRBV29-1 and TRBJ2-5): SAVISQKPSRDICQRGTSLTIQCQVDSQVTMMFWYRQQPGQSLTLIATANQGSEATYESGFVIDKFPISRPNLTFSTLTVSNMSPEDSSIYLCSGGAPRRTQYFGPGTRLLVL.

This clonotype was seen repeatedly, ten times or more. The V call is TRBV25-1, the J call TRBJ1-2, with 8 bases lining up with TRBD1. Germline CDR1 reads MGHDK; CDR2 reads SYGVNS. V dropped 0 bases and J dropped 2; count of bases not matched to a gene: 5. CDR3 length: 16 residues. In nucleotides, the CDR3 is TGTGCCAGCAGTGAATATGGAGGGACAGGCAACTATGGCTACACCTTC. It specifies CASSEYGGTGNYGYTF.

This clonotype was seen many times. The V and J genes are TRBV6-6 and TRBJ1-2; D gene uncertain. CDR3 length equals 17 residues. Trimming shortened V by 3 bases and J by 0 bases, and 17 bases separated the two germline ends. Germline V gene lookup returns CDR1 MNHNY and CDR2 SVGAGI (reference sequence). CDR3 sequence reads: CASSYTWAPLANYGYTF. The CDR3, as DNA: TGTGCCAGCAGTTATACGTGGGCCCCATTAGCTAACTATGGCTACACCTTC.

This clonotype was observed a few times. The CDR3 loop reads CASRGGETQYF. The DNA for the CDR3 is TGTGCCAGCAGGGGGGGCGAGACCCAGTACTTC. The genes are TRBV25-1 and TRBJ2-5, with D perhaps assigned TRBD1 or TRBD2 (6 bases each). The CDR3 runs to 11 residues. V was clipped by 6 bases and J by 5 bases, with 7 bases between them. Germline CDR1 MGHDK, CDR2 SYGVNS.

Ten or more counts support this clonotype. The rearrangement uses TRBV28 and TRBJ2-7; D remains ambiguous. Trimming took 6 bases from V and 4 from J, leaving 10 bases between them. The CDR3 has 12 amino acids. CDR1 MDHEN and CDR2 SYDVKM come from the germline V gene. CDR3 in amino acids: CASSPRPYEQYF. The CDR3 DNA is TGTGCCAGCAGCCCCCGGCCATACGAGCAGTACTTC.

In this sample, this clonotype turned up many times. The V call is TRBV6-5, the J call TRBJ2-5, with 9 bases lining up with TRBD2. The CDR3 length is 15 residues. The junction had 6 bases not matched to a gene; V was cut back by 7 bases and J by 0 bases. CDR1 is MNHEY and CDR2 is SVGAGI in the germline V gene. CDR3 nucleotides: TGTGCCAGCAACAGACTAGCGGATAACCAAGAGACCCAGTACTTC. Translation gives CASNRLADNQETQYF.

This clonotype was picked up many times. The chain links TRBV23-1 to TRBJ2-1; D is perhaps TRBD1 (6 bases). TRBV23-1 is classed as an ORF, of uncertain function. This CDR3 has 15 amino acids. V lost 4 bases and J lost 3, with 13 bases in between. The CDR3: CASSPRGLSYNEQFF. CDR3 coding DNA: TGCGCCAGCAGTCCCAGGGGATTGAGCTACAATGAGCAGTTCTTC.

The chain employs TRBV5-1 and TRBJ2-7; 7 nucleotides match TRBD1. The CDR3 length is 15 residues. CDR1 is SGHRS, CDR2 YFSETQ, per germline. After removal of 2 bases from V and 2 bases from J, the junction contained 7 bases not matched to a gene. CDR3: CASSFGTVNTYEQYF. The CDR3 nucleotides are TGCGCCAGCAGCTTCGGGACAGTTAATACCTACGAGCAGTACTTC.

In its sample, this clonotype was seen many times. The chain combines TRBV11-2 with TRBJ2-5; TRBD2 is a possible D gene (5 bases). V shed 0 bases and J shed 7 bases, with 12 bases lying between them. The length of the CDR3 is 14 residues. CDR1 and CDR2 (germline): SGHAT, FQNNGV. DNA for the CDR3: TGTGCCAGCAGCTTAGACTGGCCACGGGGGACCCAGTACTTC. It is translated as CASSLDWPRGTQYF.

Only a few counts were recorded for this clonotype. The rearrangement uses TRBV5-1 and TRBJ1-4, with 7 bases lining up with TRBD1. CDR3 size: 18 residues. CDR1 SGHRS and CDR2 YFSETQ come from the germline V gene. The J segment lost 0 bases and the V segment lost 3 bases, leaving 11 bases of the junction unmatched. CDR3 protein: CASSSTGTAQATNEKLFF. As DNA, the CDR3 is TGCGCCAGCAGCTCCACCGGGACAGCCCAGGCAACTAATGAAAAACTGTTTTTT.

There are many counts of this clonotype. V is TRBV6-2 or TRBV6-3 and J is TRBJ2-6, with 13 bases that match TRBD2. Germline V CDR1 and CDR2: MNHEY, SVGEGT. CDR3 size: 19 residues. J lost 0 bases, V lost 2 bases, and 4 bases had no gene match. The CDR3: CASSYRGTSGNSGANVLTF. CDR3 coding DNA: TGTGCCAGCAGTTACCGTGGGACTAGCGGGAACTCTGGGGCCAACGTCCTGACTTTC.

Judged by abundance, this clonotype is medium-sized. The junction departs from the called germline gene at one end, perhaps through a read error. CDR3 nucleotides: TGTGGCGACAGGGGGCTTCAAGAGACCCAGTACTTC. Encoded protein: CGDRGLQETQYF. The chain carries TRBV4-1 and TRBJ2-5; 10 nucleotides match TRBD1. CDR1 is MGHRA and CDR2 is YSYEKL in the germline V gene. The length of the CDR3 is 12 residues.

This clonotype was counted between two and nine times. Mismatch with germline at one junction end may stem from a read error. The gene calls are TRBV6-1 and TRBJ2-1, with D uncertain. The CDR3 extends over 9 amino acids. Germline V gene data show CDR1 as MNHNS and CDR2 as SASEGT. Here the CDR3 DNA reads TGTGCCACCAGTTATGAGCAGTTCTTC. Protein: CATSYEQFF.

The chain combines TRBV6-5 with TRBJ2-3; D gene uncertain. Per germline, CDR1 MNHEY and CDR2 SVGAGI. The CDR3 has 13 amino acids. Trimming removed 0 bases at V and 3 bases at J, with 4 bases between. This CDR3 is CASSYSSTDTQYF. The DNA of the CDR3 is TGTGCCAGCAGTTACTCGAGTACAGATACGCAGTATTTT.

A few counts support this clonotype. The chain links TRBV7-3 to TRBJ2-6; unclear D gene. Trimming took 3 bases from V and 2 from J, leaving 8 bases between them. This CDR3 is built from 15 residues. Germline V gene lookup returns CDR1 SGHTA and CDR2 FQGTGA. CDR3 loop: CASSFLRAGANVLTF. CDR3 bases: TGTGCCAGCAGCTTTCTTCGGGCTGGGGCCAACGTCCTGACTTTC.

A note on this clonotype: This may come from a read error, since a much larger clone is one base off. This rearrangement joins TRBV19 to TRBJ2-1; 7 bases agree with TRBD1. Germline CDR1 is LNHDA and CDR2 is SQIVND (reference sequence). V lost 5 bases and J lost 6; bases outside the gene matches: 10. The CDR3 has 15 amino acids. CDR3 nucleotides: TGTGCCAGTAGTCCGGCTCACTCAGGGGGCAATGAGCAGTTCTTC. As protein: CASSPAHSGGNEQFF.

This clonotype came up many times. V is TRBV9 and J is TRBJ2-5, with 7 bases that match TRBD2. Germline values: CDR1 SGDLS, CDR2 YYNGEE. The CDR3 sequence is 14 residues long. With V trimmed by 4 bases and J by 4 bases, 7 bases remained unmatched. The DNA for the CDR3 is TGTGCCAGCAGCTTCCGGGGAGGGAGAGAGACCCAGTACTTC. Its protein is CASSFRGGRETQYF.

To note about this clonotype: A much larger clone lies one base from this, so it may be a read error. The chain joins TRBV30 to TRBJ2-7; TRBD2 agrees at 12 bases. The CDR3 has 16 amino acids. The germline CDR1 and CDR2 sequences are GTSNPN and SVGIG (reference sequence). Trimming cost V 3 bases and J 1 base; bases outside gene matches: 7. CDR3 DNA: TGTGCCTGGAGAACCGGGACTAGCGGGTATTCCTACGAGCAGTACTTC. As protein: CAWRTGTSGYSYEQYF.

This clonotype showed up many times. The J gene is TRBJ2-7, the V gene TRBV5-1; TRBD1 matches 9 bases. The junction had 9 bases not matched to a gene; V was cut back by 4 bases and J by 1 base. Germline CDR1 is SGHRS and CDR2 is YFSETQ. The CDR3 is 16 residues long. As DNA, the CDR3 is TGCGCCAGCAGCCGCACCCCCGGGACAGGGTCCTACGAGCAGTACTTC. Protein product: CASSRTPGTGSYEQYF.

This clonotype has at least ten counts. CDR3 DNA: TGCGCCAGCAGCTTGGTTGGGGACTCTGGGGCCAACGTCCTGACTTTC. It is translated as CASSLVGDSGANVLTF. The V call is TRBV5-1, the J call TRBJ2-6; D gene uncertain. CDR3 length equals 16 residues. V was clipped by 0 bases and J by 0 bases, with 7 bases between them. Germline-derived CDR1 and CDR2 are SGHRS and YFSETQ.

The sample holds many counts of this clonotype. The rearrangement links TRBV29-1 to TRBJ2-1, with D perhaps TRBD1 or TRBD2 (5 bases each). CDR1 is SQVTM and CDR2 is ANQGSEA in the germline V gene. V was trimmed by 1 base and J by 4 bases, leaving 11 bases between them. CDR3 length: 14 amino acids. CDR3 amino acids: CSVEGRDEYNEQFF. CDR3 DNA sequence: TGCAGCGTTGAAGGCAGGGACGAATACAATGAGCAGTTCTTC.